These T cell receptor beta chains were read from a single sample in a study of T cell responses to AZD1222 COVID-19 vaccine. Only in-frame clones appear in the TCRdb table, and some are missing; sequencing was by immunoSEQ multiplex PCR. Of some 100,000 clones detected, 80% to 95% appear once; the ten largest clones hold roughly 3.1%. The material sequenced was peripheral blood, taken 28 days after the second AZD1222 dose. All receptors derive from an adult who received the AZD1222 COVID-19 vaccine. Both conserved end residues are part of each CDR3. A D gene is named only where the DNA matches it firmly. Clone size, where shown, is once, few, many, or a class for clones that have expanded.

abundance: .; v_gene: TRBV7-9; d_gene: TRBD2; j_gene: TRBJ2-3; CDR3aa: CASSSGLAGGMTDTQYF; CDR3nt: TGTGCCAGCAGCTCGGGACTAGCGGGGGGCATGACAGATACGCAGTATTTT
abundance: .; v_gene: TRBV5-6; d_gene: TRBD1; j_gene: TRBJ1-5; CDR3aa: CASSHGPGQENNQPQHF; CDR3nt: TGTGCCAGCAGTCATGGACCGGGACAGGAGAACAATCAGCCCCAGCATTTT
abundance: .; v_gene: TRBV27; d_gene: TRBD1; j_gene: TRBJ1-4; CDR3aa: CASSLRQGYEKLFF; CDR3nt: TGTGCCAGCAGTTTAAGACAGGGGTATGAAAAACTGTTTTTT
abundance: .; v_gene: TRBV5-1; d_gene: .; j_gene: TRBJ1-1; CDR3aa: CASSLERWVTEAFF; CDR3nt: TGCGCCAGCAGCCTTGAGAGGTGGGTTACTGAAGCTTTCTTT
abundance: .; v_gene: TRBV5-1; d_gene: .; j_gene: TRBJ1-5; CDR3aa: CASSAGVASNQPQHF; CDR3nt: TGCGCCAGCAGCGCAGGGGTGGCTAGCAATCAGCCCCAGCATTTT
abundance: .; v_gene: TRBV27; d_gene: .; j_gene: TRBJ1-3; CDR3aa: CASSLARGAGNTIYF; CDR3nt: TGTGCCAGCAGTTTGGCCAGGGGAGCTGGAAACACCATATATTTT
abundance: .; v_gene: TRBV14; d_gene: TRBD2; j_gene: TRBJ2-4; CDR3aa: CASSQDLRGGIQYF; CDR3nt: TGTGCCAGCAGCCAAGATTTGCGCGGGGGAATTCAGTACTTC
abundance: .; v_gene: TRBV12-3/TRBV12-4; d_gene: .; j_gene: TRBJ1-2; CDR3aa: CASSLTLSHGYTF; CDR3nt: TGTGCCAGCAGTCTGACCCTCTCCCATGGCTACACCTTC
abundance: once; v_gene: TRBV2; d_gene: .; j_gene: TRBJ2-2; CDR3aa: CASRQGRAGELFF; CDR3nt: TGTGCCAGCAGGCAGGGGCGCGCCGGGGAGCTGTTTTTT
abundance: .; v_gene: TRBV5-4; d_gene: .; j_gene: TRBJ1-2; CDR3aa: CASTGGGTNYGYTF; CDR3nt: TGTGCCAGCACCGGGGGCGGGACGAACTATGGCTACACCTTC
abundance: .; v_gene: TRBV19; d_gene: TRBD1; j_gene: TRBJ1-5; CDR3aa: CASSHPRGTGENQPQHF; CDR3nt: TGTGCCAGTAGCCACCCCCGAGGGACAGGGGAAAATCAGCCCCAGCATTTT
abundance: .; v_gene: TRBV25-1; d_gene: TRBD1; j_gene: TRBJ1-3; CDR3aa: CASSEWGTGSGNTIYF; CDR3nt: TGTGCCAGCAGTGAATGGGGGACAGGCTCTGGAAACACCATATATTTT
abundance: .; v_gene: TRBV28; d_gene: .; j_gene: TRBJ2-1; CDR3aa: CASWGRGAFYNEQFF; CDR3nt: TGTGCCAGTTGGGGTCGGGGAGCCTTCTACAATGAGCAGTTCTTC
abundance: .; v_gene: TRBV30; d_gene: .; j_gene: TRBJ2-1; CDR3aa: CAWRGLNEQFF; CDR3nt: TGTGCCTGGAGAGGGCTCAATGAGCAGTTCTTC
abundance: .; v_gene: TRBV10-3; d_gene: .; j_gene: TRBJ2-1; CDR3aa: CAISGPQGNEQFF; CDR3nt: TGTGCCATCAGTGGCCCCCAGGGAAATGAGCAGTTCTTC
abundance: once; v_gene: TRBV3-1/TRBV3-2; d_gene: .; j_gene: TRBJ2-3; CDR3aa: CASSQVVGGGGTDTQYF; CDR3nt: TGTGCCAGCAGCCAAGTTGTTGGGGGCGGAGGCACAGATACGCAGTATTTT
abundance: .; v_gene: TRBV19; d_gene: TRBD1; j_gene: TRBJ1-1; CDR3aa: CASSLDRGFSTEAFF; CDR3nt: TGTGCCAGTAGTCTCGACAGGGGGTTTAGCACTGAAGCTTTCTTT